The 17 T cell receptor beta chains reported below all come from one sample, sequenced in a study of blood T cell repertoires in COVID-19. Some clones are missing from TCRdb's copy, which holds only in-frame ones; the method was immunoSEQ multiplex PCR. This sample carries some 220,000 clones, roughly 80% of them seen once, and the ten largest clones take about 1.3%. Sequencing input: PBMCs or T cells enriched from blood (not recorded which). All receptors derive from a woman in her thirties or forties with acute COVID-19.

V is TRBV7-2 and J is TRBJ1-1; the D gene is possibly TRBD1 (5 bases). Between the trimmed V and J ends, which lost 8 bases and 1 base, there was a span of 14 bases. This CDR3 contains 14 residues. From germline, CDR1 is SGHTA and CDR2 FQGNSA. The CDR3 region has the DNA TGTGCCAGCTACTCGGGACTACCGAACACTGAAGCTTTCTTT. Its protein is CASYSGLPNTEAFF.

This clone was counted once. V is TRBV28 and J is TRBJ1-2; the D gene is possibly TRBD1 (5 bases). V was clipped by 8 bases and J by 0 bases, with 10 bases between them. This CDR3 contains 13 residues. From germline, CDR1 is MDHEN and CDR2 SYDVKM. The CDR3, as DNA: TGTGCCAGCGGGGGGATCTCTAACTATGGCTACACCTTC. Its translation: CASGGISNYGYTF.

The rearrangement links TRBV25-1 to TRBJ2-7; D possibly corresponds to TRBD1 (6 bases). The V and J ends lost 5 bases and 5 bases respectively, with 22 bases between them. The CDR3 is 16 residues long. CDR1 is MGHDK, CDR2 SYGVNS, per germline. This CDR3 reads CASSSRRTEQGDEQYF. DNA of the CDR3: TGTGCCAGCAGTTCCCGCCGGACAGAACAAGGGGACGAGCAGTACTTC.

CDR3 residues: CASSKGGGSQPQHF. CDR3 bases: TGTGCCAGCAGCAAAGGGGGAGGGAGTCAGCCCCAGCATTTT. The chain has TRBV2 and TRBJ1-5; a weak D match, TRBD1 (6 bases). Germline V gene data show CDR1 as SNHLY and CDR2 as FYNNEI. The germline V and J ends were trimmed by 6 bases and 6 bases, with 15 bases remaining between them. The CDR3 length is 14 residues. The full variable domain, its missing parts supplied by reference TRBV2 and TRBJ1-5, is EPEVTQTPSHQVTQMGQEVILRCVPISNHLYFYWYRQILGQKVEFLVSFYNNEISEKSEIFDDQFSVERPDGSNFTLKIRSTKLEDSAMYFCASSKGGGSQPQHFGDGTRLSIL.

The chain combines TRBV27 with TRBJ2-1; 9 bases match TRBD1. After removal of 10 bases from V and 3 bases from J, the junction contained 10 bases not matched to a gene. Germline CDR1 MNHEY, CDR2 SMNVEV (reference sequence). The CDR3 has 15 amino acids. CDR3 in amino acids: CATWEQGAYYNEQFF. CDR3 sequence (DNA): TGTGCCACCTGGGAACAGGGGGCTTACTACAATGAGCAGTTCTTC.

This chain joins TRBV11-2 and TRBJ1-2; 8 bases line up with TRBD1. The junction had 9 bases not matched to a gene; V was cut back by 0 bases and J by 3 bases. Germline values: CDR1 SGHAT, CDR2 FQNNGV. The CDR3 has 17 amino acids. In DNA form, the CDR3 reads TGTGCCAGCAGCTTAGATCTCCAAATGACAGGGGACTATGGCTACACCTTC. Its protein is CASSLDLQMTGDYGYTF.

The CDR3 nucleotides read TGCAGCGTCGCCCGGACTAGCGGCACCCACTCCTACAATGAGCAGTTCTTC. As protein: CSVARTSGTHSYNEQFF. The rearrangement links TRBV29-1 to TRBJ2-1, with 10 bases that match TRBD2. V was pared by 6 bases and J by 0 bases, with 11 bases of the junction left unmatched. In germline, CDR1 is SQVTM, CDR2 ANQGSEA. The CDR3 is 17 amino acids.

The chain links TRBV5-1 to TRBJ1-5; D not certain. The CDR3 covers 16 residues. V was clipped by 0 bases and J by 0 bases, with 10 bases between them. Germline V lookup: CDR1 SGHRS, CDR2 YFSETQ. CDR3 protein: CASSLGPGNSNQPQHF. CDR3 nucleotides: TGCGCCAGCAGCTTGGGACCGGGGAATAGCAATCAGCCCCAGCATTTT.

The chain is built from TRBV10-2 and TRBJ1-6, with TRBD1 matching over 9 bases. Germline loops: CDR1 WSHSY, CDR2 SAAADI. V gave up 4 bases and J gave up 11 bases; unmatched junction bases: 6. This CDR3 has 14 amino acids. The CDR3: CASSVGQGSAPLHF. The CDR3 DNA is TGCGCCAGCAGTGTGGGACAGGGAAGTGCACCCCTCCACTTT.

The chain carries TRBV5-1 and TRBJ2-3; 7 bases fit TRBD1. Germline-derived CDR1 and CDR2 are SGHRS and YFSETQ. V was pared by 4 bases and J by 0 bases, with 8 bases of the junction left unmatched. CDR3 length: 16 amino acids. The CDR3 coding sequence is TGCGCCAGCAGCAGGACAGGAGGATCTAGCACAGATACGCAGTATTTT. Translating it yields CASSRTGGSSTDTQYF.

The chain links TRBV3-1 (or the pseudogene TRBV3-2) to TRBJ2-3, with 13 positions matching TRBD2. After removal of 2 bases from V and 5 bases from J, the junction contained 10 bases not matched to a gene. The CDR3 covers 18 residues. Germline-derived CDR1 and CDR2 are LGHDT and YNNKEL (reference sequence). CDR3 in amino acids: CASSQPEPGTSGEDTQYF. DNA of the CDR3: TGTGCCAGCAGCCAACCAGAACCCGGGACTAGCGGGGAAGATACGCAGTATTTT.

The chain carries TRBV7-9 and TRBJ2-5, with a tentative D call TRBD2 (6 bases). V was pared by 8 bases and J by 1 base, with 17 bases between. The V gene's germline CDR1 is SEHNR and CDR2 FQNEAQ (reference sequence). The CDR3 runs 15 residues. CDR3 sequence: CASVLSSGSQETQYF. The CDR3 region has the DNA TGTGCCAGCGTATTGTCTTCCGGGAGCCAAGAGACCCAGTACTTC.

The chain links TRBV24-1 to TRBJ2-2, with 9 bases fitting TRBD1. Germline trimming cut 3 bases from V and 5 bases from J; bases unmatched to any gene: 6. The V gene's germline CDR1 is KGHDR and CDR2 SFDVKD. There are 16 residues in the CDR3. CDR3 protein: CATSDNGQGRTGELFF. The CDR3 DNA reads as TGTGCCACCAGTGATAACGGACAGGGGCGAACCGGGGAGCTGTTTTTT.

This chain joins TRBV7-2 and TRBJ2-7; 10 positions agree with TRBD2. The CDR3 covers 14 residues. Per germline, CDR1 SGHTA and CDR2 FQGNSA. With V trimmed by 6 bases and J by 2 bases, 4 bases remained unmatched. The CDR3: CASRDLAGAYEQYF. The CDR3 DNA reads TGTGCCAGCAGAGATCTAGCGGGGGCCTACGAGCAGTACTTC.

This clone has just one count. This chain uses TRBV5-5 with TRBJ2-5, with D uncertain. The CDR3 covers 13 residues. V was trimmed by 1 base and J by 3 bases, leaving 7 bases between them. From germline, CDR1 is SGHKS and CDR2 YYEKEE (reference sequence). CDR3 amino acids: CASSLQGEETQYF. CDR3 coding DNA: TGTGCCAGCAGCTTGCAAGGAGAAGAGACCCAGTACTTC.

This chain joins TRBV18 and TRBJ2-2; TRBD2 might be the D (5 bases). Per the germline V gene, CDR1 is KGHSH and CDR2 is LQKENI. V shed 2 bases and J shed 1 base, with 8 bases lying between them. The CDR3 spans 15 residues. CDR3 sequence reads: CASSPSGKNTGELFF. Written as DNA, the CDR3 is TGTGCCAGCTCACCATCGGGGAAGAACACCGGGGAGCTGTTTTTT.

This clone occurred once. The V call is TRBV28, the J call TRBJ2-7; TRBD2 is a possible D gene (5 bases). The CDR3 has 14 amino acids. Looked up from germline, CDR1 is MDHEN and CDR2 is SYDVKM. V was trimmed by 5 bases and J by 4 bases, leaving 15 bases between them. The CDR3 is CASSTTASWYEQYF. The CDR3 DNA reads TGTGCCAGCAGTACCACAGCTAGCTGGTACGAGCAGTACTTC.